The 31 T cell receptor beta chains presented below share a single source sample, sequenced in a study of blood T cell repertoires in COVID-19. The repertoire was sequenced with immunoSEQ multiplex PCR; TCRdb's copy has only in-frame clones and lacks some. This table has around 150,000 clones, about 90% appearing once. The sample was peripheral blood. The origin of the receptors is an older woman with active or convalescent COVID-19.

The J gene is TRBJ1-1, the V gene TRBV7-9; tentative D call: TRBD1 (6 bases). This CDR3 spans 14 amino acids. The germline V and J ends were trimmed by 5 bases and 4 bases, with 14 bases remaining between them. Germline V CDR1 and CDR2: SEHNR, FQNEAQ (reference sequence). DNA of the CDR3: TGTGCCAGCAGCACCGGACAGTATTTCACTGAAGCTTTCTTT. Its translation is CASSTGQYFTEAFF. Based on the CDR3 plus reference TRBV7-9 and TRBJ1-1, the full variable domain is DTGVSQNPRHKITKRGQNVTFRCDPISEHNRLYWYRQTLGQGPEFLTYFQNEAQLEKSRLLSDRFSAERPKGSFSTLEIQRTEQGDSAMYLCASSTGQYFTEAFFGQGTRLTVV.

The V and J genes are TRBV18 and TRBJ1-1; D ambiguous. This CDR3 spans 15 amino acids. The V end was cut by 0 bases, the J end by 1 base, with 9 bases between. CDR1 is KGHSH and CDR2 is LQKENI in the germline V gene. In DNA form, the CDR3 reads TGTGCCAGCTCACCACCGTACAGACCGAACACTGAAGCTTTCTTT. Amino acid sequence: CASSPPYRPNTEAFF. Full variable domain (missing parts from reference TRBV18 and TRBJ1-1): NAGVMQNPRHLVRRRGQEARLRCSPMKGHSHVYWYRQLPEEGLKFMVYLQKENIIDESGMPKERFSAEFPKEGPSILRIQQVVRGDSAAYFCASSPPYRPNTEAFFGQGTRLTVV.

This sequence joins TRBV25-1 and TRBJ2-3; D is ambiguous. V was pared by 6 bases and J by 2 bases, with 12 bases between. The CDR3 is 14 residues long. Germline CDR1 MGHDK, CDR2 SYGVNS. The CDR3 DNA follows: TGTGCCAGCAGCCACCGAGGTACCACAGATACGCAGTATTTT. The encoded protein is CASSHRGTTDTQYF.

The chain recombines TRBV10-2 with TRBJ1-5; the D gene is possibly TRBD1 (6 bases). Looked up from germline, CDR1 is WSHSY and CDR2 is SAAADI. The CDR3 has 13 residues. Deletions cut 4 bases from V and 6 bases from J, with 10 bases between. CDR3 in amino acids: CASSAQGPQPQHF. The CDR3 DNA sequence: TGCGCCAGCAGTGCCCAGGGGCCTCAGCCCCAGCATTTT.

The chain employs TRBV7-2 and TRBJ2-1; 7 positions match TRBD1. The junction had 7 bases not matched to a gene; V was cut back by 3 bases and J by 2 bases. Germline V gene lookup returns CDR1 SGHTA and CDR2 FQGNSA. This CDR3 has 16 residues. The CDR3: CASSLAFGTAYNEQFF. CDR3 nucleotides: TGTGCCAGCAGCTTGGCCTTCGGGACAGCCTACAATGAGCAGTTCTTC. Full variable domain (rest looked up from reference TRBV7-2 and TRBJ2-1): GAGVSQSPSNKVTEKGKDVELRCDPISGHTALYWYRQSLGQGLEFLIYFQGNSAPDKSGLPSDRFSAERTGGSVSTLTIQRTQQEDSAVYLCASSLAFGTAYNEQFFGPGTRLTVL.

The chain employs TRBV5-3 and TRBJ1-6; D perhaps matches TRBD1 (6 bases). TRBV5-3 is filed as an ORF, its function uncertain. The CDR3 sequence is 19 residues long. Trimming left V 2 bases short and J 4 bases short, with 22 bases between. For the CDR3, the DNA is TGTGCCAGAAGCTTAGAATCTCCGGGACAAGGCCAATATAATTCACCCCTCCACTTT. Its translation: CARSLESPGQGQYNSPLHF.

This clone was recorded a few times. This sequence joins TRBV20-1 and TRBJ2-1; a possible D gene is TRBD2 (6 bases). CDR1 and CDR2 (germline): DFQATT, SNEGSKA (reference sequence). The CDR3 runs 14 residues. With 3 bases removed from V and 4 bases from J, the gap between germline ends came to 13 bases. CDR3 coding DNA: TGCAGTGCTAGTGACCCCCGGGAGTACAATGAGCAGTTCTTC. Translated: CSASDPREYNEQFF.

The chain combines TRBV5-4 with TRBJ1-3; 10 positions agree with TRBD1. Trimming cost V 4 bases and J 2 bases; bases outside gene matches: 15. Germline V gene lookup returns CDR1 SGHNT and CDR2 YYREEE (reference sequence). This CDR3 has 19 amino acids. This CDR3 is CASSKAGQGSGSAGNTIYF. CDR3 sequence (DNA): TGTGCCAGCAGCAAAGCGGGACAGGGGTCGGGGTCAGCTGGAAACACCATATATTTT.

This chain's CDR3 is CASSPDRASGNTIYF. CDR3 nucleotide sequence: TGTGCCAGCAGCCCGGACAGAGCCTCTGGAAACACCATATATTTT. This sequence joins TRBV7-9 and TRBJ1-3; a possible D gene is TRBD1 (6 bases). The CDR3 runs 15 residues. Trimming removed 5 bases from V and 0 bases from J, with 11 bases in between. Germline CDR1 SEHNR, CDR2 FQNEAQ (reference sequence).

The chain recombines TRBV27 with TRBJ2-6, with D possibly being TRBD2 (6 bases). The CDR3 spans 15 residues. CDR1 and CDR2 from the germline V gene are MNHEY and SMNVEV (reference sequence). Between the trimmed V and J ends, which lost 4 bases and 2 bases, there was a span of 9 bases. In nucleotides, the CDR3 is TGTGCCAGCAGTTCCAGGAGGGCTGGGGCCAACGTCCTGACTTTC. Protein product: CASSSRRAGANVLTF.

V gene TRBV19 combines with J gene TRBJ1-5; D remains ambiguous. V lost 4 bases to trimming and J lost 2 bases, with 15 bases between them. This CDR3 has 16 residues. Germline CDR1 LNHDA, CDR2 SQIVND (reference sequence). This CDR3 is CASSTASGLGNQPQHF. The CDR3 DNA reads TGTGCCAGTAGTACTGCGTCAGGCTTGGGCAATCAGCCCCAGCATTTT. Drawing the rest from reference TRBV19 and TRBJ1-5, the complete variable domain is DGGITQSPKYLFRKEGQNVTLSCEQNLNHDAMYWYRQDPGQGLRLIYYSQIVNDFQKGDIAEGYSVSREKKESFPLTVTSAQKNPTAFYLCASSTASGLGNQPQHFGDGTRLSIL.

This chain links TRBV6-2 or TRBV6-3 with TRBJ1-1, with 9 positions matching TRBD1. Per germline, CDR1 MNHEY and CDR2 SVGEGT. The CDR3 sequence is 14 residues long. V lost 4 bases, J lost 1 base, and 1 base stayed unmatched. The CDR3 DNA reads as TGTGCCAGCAGTTGGACAGGGGCGAACACTGAAGCTTTCTTT. Translated: CASSWTGANTEAFF.

The chain combines TRBV19 with TRBJ1-1, with D maybe TRBD1 (6 bases). Germline V gene sequence: CDR1 LNHDA, CDR2 SQIVND (reference sequence). Trimming took off 1 base at V and 2 bases at J, with 11 bases between the two ends. The CDR3 sequence is 15 residues long. CDR3 in amino acids: CASSIGGQINTEAFF. The CDR3 DNA follows: TGTGCCAGTAGTATAGGCGGACAGATCAACACTGAAGCTTTCTTT.

CDR3 protein: CASSHLTAGRSGNTIYF. CDR3 nucleotides: TGTGCCAGCAGTCACCTCACCGCGGGAAGGTCCGGAAACACCATATATTTT. This chain joins TRBV6-6 and TRBJ1-3; no reliable D call. This CDR3 region has 17 residues. Germline CDR1 is MNHNY and CDR2 is SVGAGI (reference sequence). Trimming removed 5 bases at V and 4 bases at J, with 21 bases between.

With respect to this clone: Other nucleotide sequences from this sample produce the same CDR3. V and J are TRBV7-2 and TRBJ2-1, with D hard to call. Trimming shortened V by 1 base and J by 0 bases, and 7 bases separated the two germline ends. The CDR3 runs to 15 residues. From germline, CDR1 is SGHTA and CDR2 FQGNSA. The CDR3: CASSLDRSSYNEQFF. The CDR3 DNA reads as TGTGCCAGCAGCTTAGATAGGAGCTCCTACAATGAGCAGTTCTTC.

Concerning this clone: In the same sample, other DNA sequences code for this CDR3. This chain uses TRBV6-5 with TRBJ1-1; possible D gene TRBD1, 5 bases. CDR1 is MNHEY, CDR2 SVGAGI, per germline. This CDR3 is built from 13 residues. V gave up 8 bases and J gave up 1 base, with 11 bases separating them. The CDR3 DNA reads as TGTGCCAGCTCATTACAGGAGAACACTGAAGCTTTCTTT. Its protein is CASSLQENTEAFF.

The genes are TRBV6-6 and TRBJ1-3; D unclear. V was cut by 6 bases and J by 3 bases, with 12 bases left in between. The CDR3 is 14 residues long. The germline gives CDR1 MNHNY, CDR2 SVGAGI (reference sequence). The CDR3 DNA follows: TGTGCCAGCAGCTTCGAGGTGGGTGGAAACACCATATATTTT. Translating it yields CASSFEVGGNTIYF.

The V call is TRBV6-5, the J call TRBJ2-3; D is unclear. CDR1 MNHEY and CDR2 SVGAGI come from the germline V gene. This CDR3 has 13 residues. The V end lost 7 bases, the J end lost 1 base, and 9 bases lay between the germline ends. The CDR3 DNA reads TGTGCCAGCACCCCTACTGGCACAGATACGCAGTATTTT. Protein sequence: CASTPTGTDTQYF.

The chain couples TRBV12-3 or TRBV12-4 to TRBJ1-3, with no clear D. The CDR3 runs 12 residues. V was cut by 4 bases and J by 4 bases, with 5 bases left in between. CDR3 in DNA: TGTGCCAGCAGTTCCGGGGGAAACACCATATATTTT. Translated, it gives CASSSGGNTIYF.

The V gene is TRBV15, the J gene TRBJ2-5, with D maybe TRBD1 (6 bases). Germline lookup yields CDR1 LNHNV and CDR2 YYDKDF (reference sequence). Trimming shortened V by 0 bases and J by 1 base, and 12 bases separated the two germline ends. The CDR3 spans 16 residues. CDR3 coding DNA: TGTGCCACCAGCAGAGAGGGGACATCCCCCCAAGAGACCCAGTACTTC. This encodes CATSREGTSPQETQYF.

The chain joins TRBV18 to TRBJ1-3, with D unresolved. The CDR3 has 15 residues. Germline V lookup: CDR1 KGHSH, CDR2 LQKENI. The V end lost 3 bases, the J end lost 2 bases, and 11 bases lay between the germline ends. CDR3 bases: TGTGCCAGCTCACCGAACGGGGTAGCTGGAAACACCATATATTTT. Amino acids: CASSPNGVAGNTIYF.

This clone was seen only once. V gene TRBV4-3 combines with J gene TRBJ1-2, with D perhaps matching TRBD1 (6 bases). The ends were cut back, 2 bases at V and 5 bases at J, with 18 bases in the middle. Germline CDR1 and CDR2: LGHNA and YSLEER. The CDR3 consists of 16 residues. The CDR3 loop is CASSQSTGSRVYGYTF. CDR3 nucleotide sequence: TGCGCCAGCAGCCAAAGCACAGGGAGCAGGGTATATGGCTACACCTTC.

The chain couples TRBV6-6 to TRBJ1-2; 9 nucleotides agree with TRBD1. The J segment lost 11 bases and the V segment lost 5 bases, leaving 12 bases of the junction unmatched. The CDR3 contains 14 residues. Germline CDR1 is MNHNY and CDR2 is SVGAGI (reference sequence). CDR3 amino acids: CASSLTGGFLEYTF. Here the CDR3 DNA reads TGTGCCAGCAGTCTTACAGGGGGCTTCCTTGAGTACACCTTC.

The chain carries TRBV19 and TRBJ1-5, with D hard to call. Trimming cost V 5 bases and J 0 bases, with 11 bases left between them. Germline values: CDR1 LNHDA, CDR2 SQIVND (reference sequence). CDR3 length: 15 residues. CDR3 in amino acids: CASSEGVNSNQPQHF. In DNA, the CDR3 is TGTGCCAGTAGTGAAGGAGTCAATAGCAATCAGCCCCAGCATTTT.

The J gene is TRBJ2-5, the V gene TRBV5-1, with D perhaps TRBD1 (5 bases). Germline V gene lookup returns CDR1 SGHRS and CDR2 YFSETQ. The V gene lost 4 bases and the J gene lost 5 bases, with 12 bases spanning the gap. The CDR3 consists of 13 residues. The CDR3 DNA reads as TGCGCCAGCAGCCCCCAGGGTGGGGAGACCCAGTACTTC. This sequence encodes CASSPQGGETQYF. Full variable domain (missing parts from reference TRBV5-1 and TRBJ2-5): KAGVTQTPRYLIKTRGQQVTLSCSPISGHRSVSWYQQTPGQGLQFLFEYFSETQRNKGNFPGRFSGRQFSNSRSEMNVSTLELGDSALYLCASSPQGGETQYFGPGTRLLVL.

The chain couples TRBV7-2 to TRBJ2-2; the D is unclear. CDR1 is SGHTA, CDR2 FQGNSA, per germline. The CDR3 is made up of 15 amino acids. The V end lost 1 base, the J end lost 2 bases, and 8 bases lay between the germline ends. In DNA, the CDR3 is TGTGCCAGCAGCTTAGACAGCCTCAACACCGGGGAGCTGTTTTTT. Its translation: CASSLDSLNTGELFF.

The genes are TRBV19 and TRBJ1-5; 8 positions agree with TRBD1. The V segment lost 4 bases and the J segment 4 bases; nucleotides outside the gene matches: 3. The CDR3 length is 14 residues. The germline V gene encodes CDR1 LNHDA and CDR2 SQIVND (reference sequence). The CDR3 region is CASSTGGLNQPQHF. CDR3 sequence (DNA): TGTGCCAGTAGTACAGGGGGCCTGAATCAGCCCCAGCATTTT.

This clone was counted a few times. The chain has TRBV6-5 and TRBJ1-2; 7 bases agree with TRBD1. Per the germline V gene, CDR1 is MNHEY and CDR2 is SVGAGI. After removal of 7 bases from V and 0 bases from J, the junction contained 5 bases not matched to a gene. CDR3 length: 14 amino acids. The CDR3 DNA follows: TGTGCCAGCACCCCAGGGGGGACTAACTATGGCTACACCTTC. Protein: CASTPGGTNYGYTF.

This sequence joins TRBV30 and TRBJ2-4; the match to TRBD1 covers 9 bases. Germline CDR1 is GTSNPN and CDR2 is SVGIG (reference sequence). The CDR3 extends over 13 amino acids. V lost 5 bases to trimming and J lost 8 bases; unmatched junction nucleotides: 7. DNA of the CDR3: TGTGCCTGGGGGGGACAGGGAGGGGACATTCAGTACTTC. This encodes CAWGGQGGDIQYF. The full variable domain, its missing parts supplied by reference TRBV30 and TRBJ2-4, is SQTIHQWPATLVQPVGSPLSLECTVEGTSNPNLYWYRQAAGRGLQLLFYSVGIGQISSEVPQNLSASRPQDRQFILSSKKLLLSDSGFYLCAWGGQGGDIQYFGAGTRLSVL.

V usage is TRBV28 and J usage is TRBJ1-5, with D uncertain. Between the trimmed V and J ends, which lost 6 bases and 8 bases, there was a span of 14 bases. The CDR3 covers 13 residues. Germline lookup yields CDR1 MDHEN and CDR2 SYDVKM. The CDR3 DNA follows: TGTGCCAGCAGAGGGCCGGGGTTGAAGCCCCAGCATTTT. The encoded protein is CASRGPGLKPQHF.

The chain couples TRBV18 to TRBJ2-3; TRBD2 agrees at 8 bases. Germline loops: CDR1 KGHSH, CDR2 LQKENI. This CDR3 spans 15 amino acids. The V segment lost 3 bases and the J segment 2 bases; nucleotides outside the gene matches: 4. The CDR3 spells CASSPRTSSTDTQYF. CDR3 in DNA: TGTGCCAGCTCACCTCGGACTAGCTCCACAGATACGCAGTATTTT.